The clone carrying this T cell receptor (beta chain) occurred once. The antigen remains unidentified. Researchers ran the PCR with 60 Vbeta and 13 Jbeta primers. Assay used: immunoSEQ multiplex PCR; TCRdb lists only in-frame clones, some missing. The data show about 160,000 clones, roughly 80% seen once. These data originate in a study of cytomegalovirus exposure and HLA in healthy donors. Overall study findings and caveats: The authors later linked a missense DCLRE1C variant to TCR beta V- and J-gene trimming. Later examination showed HLA-associated TCR beta chains had greater clonal expansion than equally common others. It was assumed in the presence/absence analyses that sequencing depth was roughly uniform across donors.

Sequencing was carried out using PBMCs. The TCR comes from a man younger than 35 in good health and CMV-seropositive.

CDR3 DNA sequence: TGTGCCAGCAGCTTATACTCGGACTGGGATACGCAGTATTTT. Residues: CASSLYSDWDTQYF. The chain couples TRBV7-9 to TRBJ2-3, with a tentative D call TRBD2 (5 bases). The CDR3 is made up of 14 amino acids. V was shortened by 2 bases and J by 6 bases, with 12 bases between the two germline ends. Looked up from germline, CDR1 is SEHNR and CDR2 is FQNEAQ (reference sequence). Supplemented by reference TRBV7-9 and TRBJ2-3, the full variable domain reads DTGVSQNPRHKITKRGQNVTFRCDPISEHNRLYWYRQTLGQGPEFLTYFQNEAQLEKSRLLSDRFSAERPKGSFSTLEIQRTEQGDSAMYLCASSLYSDWDTQYFGPGTRLTVL.